Presented here are 14 T cell receptor beta chains from one specimen sequenced in a study of T cell repertoires in ileal Crohn's disease. The time point was: neoterminal ileum biopsy at postoperative endoscopy, about 6 months after surgery. Assay used: immunoSEQ multiplex PCR; TCRdb lists only in-frame clones, some missing. The repertoire holds 15,000 to 20,000 clones, with more than 65% as singletons. Source material: ileal tissue. These receptor sequences come from an adult with Crohn's disease.

The rearrangement joins TRBV2 to TRBJ2-7; TRBD2 matches at 14 bases. The CDR3 spans 12 residues. Germline V CDR1 and CDR2: SNHLY, FYNNEI. The junction had 2 bases not matched to a gene; V was cut back by 10 bases and J by 6 bases. The DNA for the CDR3 is TGTGCCAACGGACTAGCGGGAGGCGAGCAGTACTTC. This codes for CANGLAGGEQYF.

The chain carries TRBV18 and TRBJ1-4, with 10 bases aligning to TRBD1. Germline V CDR1 and CDR2: KGHSH, LQKENI. Trimming cost V 1 base and J 0 bases; bases outside gene matches: 8. The CDR3 extends over 19 amino acids. For the CDR3, the DNA is TGTGCCAGCTCACCACTTGGAGGACAGGGGGGGACAACTAATGAAAAACTGTTTTTT. Residues: CASSPLGGQGGTTNEKLFF.

This chain connects TRBV10-3 to TRBJ1-2, with TRBD1 as a possible D gene (5 bases). The ends were cut back, 7 bases at V and 2 bases at J, with 11 bases in the middle. Germline V gene sequence: CDR1 ENHRY, CDR2 SYGVKD. There are 13 residues in the CDR3. This CDR3 reads CAITATENYGYTF. The CDR3 coding sequence is TGTGCCATCACCGCGACAGAAAACTATGGCTACACCTTC.

The chain combines TRBV15 with TRBJ1-2; TRBD1 is a possible D gene (5 bases). Germline values: CDR1 LNHNV, CDR2 YYDKDF (reference sequence). The V gene lost 1 base and the J gene lost 4 bases, with 16 bases spanning the gap. The CDR3 loop spans 16 amino acids. CDR3 protein: CATSRALGQGSYGYTF. CDR3 bases: TGTGCCACCAGCAGAGCCCTTGGTCAGGGCTCCTATGGCTACACCTTC.

This chain joins TRBV19 and TRBJ1-1; 8 bases are a match to TRBD1. Germline lookup yields CDR1 LNHDA and CDR2 SQIVND (reference sequence). The CDR3 sequence is 16 residues long. J lost 1 base, V lost 7 bases, and 11 bases had no gene match. The CDR3 here is CASNSAGGPPNTEAFF. The CDR3 nucleotides are TGTGCCAGTAATTCGGCAGGGGGCCCCCCGAACACTGAAGCTTTCTTT.

V usage is TRBV30 and J usage is TRBJ2-2; 7 bases match TRBD1. V shed 4 bases and J 4 bases; nucleotides not matched to a gene: 6. Germline CDR1 GTSNPN, CDR2 SVGIG (reference sequence). This CDR3 spans 14 amino acids. Here the CDR3 reads CAWTRQGGTGELFF. The CDR3 coding sequence is TGTGCCTGGACCAGACAGGGTGGCACCGGGGAGCTGTTTTTT.

The chain employs TRBV30 and TRBJ1-1; unclear D gene. This CDR3 is built from 14 residues. With 2 bases removed from V and 2 bases from J, the gap between germline ends came to 12 bases. Germline CDR1 GTSNPN, CDR2 SVGIG (reference sequence). Written as DNA, the CDR3 is TGTGCCTGGAGTTGGAGTTGGTTAAACACTGAAGCTTTCTTT. Translated: CAWSWSWLNTEAFF.

The chain uses TRBV6-1 and TRBJ1-1; D perhaps matches TRBD1 (6 bases). V lost 4 bases, J lost 8 bases, and 11 bases lay in between. CDR3 size: 12 residues. The germline CDR1 and CDR2 sequences are MNHNS and SASEGT. CDR3 loop: CASSGTEPEAFF. DNA for the CDR3: TGTGCCAGCAGTGGGACAGAACCAGAAGCTTTCTTT.

The gene calls are TRBV6-5 and TRBJ1-2, with TRBD1 matching 9 bases. Germline lookup yields CDR1 MNHEY and CDR2 SVGAGI. The CDR3 sequence is 15 residues long. V gave up 0 bases and J gave up 3 bases; unmatched junction bases: 2. The CDR3 bases are TGTGCCAGCAGTTACTCACAGGGGGCCTACTATGGCTACACCTTC. Its translation is CASSYSQGAYYGYTF.

The genes are TRBV5-1 and TRBJ2-1; 11 bases align to TRBD2. Trimming at V came to 0 bases and at J to 13 bases, leaving 15 bases not matched to a gene. Germline CDR1 SGHRS, CDR2 YFSETQ. This CDR3 spans 17 amino acids. This CDR3 is CASSLAASGRNGKEQFF. The DNA for the CDR3 is TGCGCCAGCAGCTTGGCGGCTAGCGGGAGGAATGGCAAGGAACAGTTCTTC.

This clone was seen a single time. The chain uses TRBV9 and TRBJ1-1; D is unresolved. CDR3 size: 12 residues. The germline V gene has CDR1 SGDLS and CDR2 YYNGEE. V lost 0 bases, J lost 4 bases, and 4 bases lay in between. The CDR3 is CASSVDGTEAFF. The CDR3 DNA sequence: TGTGCCAGCAGCGTAGACGGCACTGAAGCTTTCTTT.

The rearrangement joins TRBV5-1 to TRBJ2-1; possible D gene TRBD1, 5 bases. This CDR3 contains 15 residues. Trimming left V 0 bases short and J 4 bases short, with 11 bases between. In germline, CDR1 is SGHRS, CDR2 YFSETQ. Here the CDR3 reads CASSLDSGRYNEQFF. CDR3 DNA sequence: TGCGCCAGCAGCTTGGATTCAGGGCGTTACAATGAGCAGTTCTTC.

V and J are TRBV23-1 and TRBJ2-5; TRBD1 might be the D (8 bases). TRBV23-1 qualifies as an ORF whose function is uncertain. V lost 2 bases to trimming and J lost 4 bases, with 20 bases between them. The length of the CDR3 is 17 residues. CDR3 region: CASSQNLQGGERETQYF. CDR3 DNA: TGCGCCAGCAGTCAAAACCTACAGGGGGGGGAGCGAGAGACCCAGTACTTC.

The V gene is TRBV5-1, the J gene TRBJ1-5; a weak D match, TRBD1 (5 bases). This CDR3 comprises 15 residues. Germline CDR1 is SGHRS and CDR2 is YFSETQ. V dropped 0 bases and J dropped 1 base, with 8 bases sitting between them. The CDR3 protein is CASSLGGASNQPQHF. As DNA, the CDR3 is TGCGCCAGCAGCTTGGGTGGGGCAAGCAATCAGCCCCAGCATTTT.